This T cell receptor (beta chain) was identified in a study of blood T cell repertoires in COVID-19. Study in general: Italy, Spain and the United States were the sources of the convalescent and acute COVID-19 samples. Sources were T cells, B-cell-depleted T cells, or PBMCs; the material itself was cDNA or gDNA.

Looked up from germline, CDR1 is LGHNA and CDR2 is YSLEER. CDR3 length: 15 amino acids. V was trimmed by 4 bases and J by 0 bases, leaving 13 bases between them. Per the authors' pipeline: Counts of nucleated cells, estimated from reference gene primer amplification, were obtained. Sequenced by immunoSEQ multiplex PCR; TCRdb stores in-frame clones only, minus some. V, J and clone size reflect that table, while D and trimming were determined from the DNA. There are 50,000 to 65,000 clones in the sample; 82% occur only once, and roughly a fifth lies in the top ten. The sequence came from a woman aged 60-75 years with acute or convalescent COVID-19. Material for sequencing was peripheral blood. This rearrangement joins TRBV4-3 to TRBJ2-7; D gene ambiguous. The CDR3 spells CASSLKAESSYEQYF. In DNA form, the CDR3 reads TGCGCCAGCAGCCTAAAGGCGGAGAGCTCCTACGAGCAGTACTTC.